The clone carrying this T cell receptor (beta chain) was seen a few times. The antigen remains unidentified. One junction end disagrees with the germline gene, perhaps due to a read error. Patients with uncontrolled infections, other autoimmune diseases, pregnancy or lactation were excluded. Diagnosis rested on symptoms, serum thyroxine and TRAb, thyroid ultrasound, and orbital computed tomography. The data originate from a study of T cells in Graves' hyperthyroidism and ophthalmopathy. Study-level findings and limits: A 13 V-J signature model discriminated ophthalmopathy versus stable hyperthyroidism. Ophthalmopathy was predicted by the model a median of around 5.9 months ahead of onset.

CDR1 is LGHDT and CDR2 is YNNKEL in the germline V gene (reference sequence). The CDR3 sequence is 14 residues long. From RNA transcripts, TCR beta CDR3 regions were amplified. When the TCR CDR3 underwent first-round RT-PCR, the HTBI primer set was used. TCRdb recomputed calls from the multiplex PCR reads with MiXCR, one row per CDR3 protein. The sample includes some 350,000 distinct CDR3 sequences, roughly an eighth of them seen just once. The source material was blood. This sequence joins TRBV3-1 and TRBJ1-3; D unclear. This TCR came from a woman in her 40s with Graves' ophthalmopathy. CDR3: CASSQRSSRNTIYF. DNA for the CDR3: TGTGCCAGCAGCCAACGGAGCTCTAGAAACACCATATATTTT.